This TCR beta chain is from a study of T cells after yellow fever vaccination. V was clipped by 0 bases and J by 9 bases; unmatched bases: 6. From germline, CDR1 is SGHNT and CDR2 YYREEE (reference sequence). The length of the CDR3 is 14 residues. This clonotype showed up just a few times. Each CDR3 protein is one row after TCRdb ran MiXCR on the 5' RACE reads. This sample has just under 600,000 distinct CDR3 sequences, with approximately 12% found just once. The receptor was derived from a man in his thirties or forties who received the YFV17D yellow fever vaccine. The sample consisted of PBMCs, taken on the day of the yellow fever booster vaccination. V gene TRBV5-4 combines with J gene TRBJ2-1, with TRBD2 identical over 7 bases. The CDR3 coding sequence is TGTGCCAGCAGCTTGGTGATCGGGGAGGGTGAGCAGTTCTTC. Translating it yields CASSLVIGEGEQFF.